The clone carrying this T cell receptor beta chain has only a few counts. Its antigen is not known. Quantitative molecular-barcoded 5'-RACE generated the TCR beta libraries. One entry per CDR3 protein results from TCRdb running MiXCR on the 5' RACE reads. This sample carries about 260,000 distinct CDR3 sequences, more than 20% of them seen once, and the ten largest clones take roughly 0.67%. The sample comes from a study of CD8 T cells in ankylosing spondylitis. Broader study findings: Reportedly, disease-linked clones are significantly enriched in ankylosing spondylitis patients' matched synovial fluid. Disease-linked clones bore a CD8+ phenotype, appearing relatively rarely in peripheral blood.

Germline assignment: CDR1 MNHEY and CDR2 SMNVEV (reference sequence). The CDR3 has 15 amino acids. Trimming at V came to 7 bases and at J to 4 bases, leaving 9 bases not matched to a gene. V is TRBV27 and J is TRBJ2-5, with 10 bases identical to TRBD1. This receptor was obtained from a male donor with ankylosing spondylitis or in good health (not recorded which). The sample consisted of blood, either unsorted or a sorted T cell fraction (not recorded which). The chain's CDR3 is CASTNLGTGAETQYF. As DNA, the CDR3 is TGTGCCAGCACCAACCTTGGGACAGGGGCAGAGACCCAGTACTTC.